These 27 T cell receptor beta chains originate from one sample sequenced in a study of human CD8 memory T cell subsets. UMI-labeled 5' RACE was used, and it produced the TCR beta libraries. Each CDR3 protein gets one entry in TCRdb, which reprocessed the 5' RACE reads and gives no DNA. This sample's table has about 9,200 distinct CDR3 sequences. The sample was CD8+ stem-like memory T cells (TSCM and TCM) sorted from PBMCs. As to subset: stem-like memory CD8 T cells (TSTEM), CCR7+ PD-1- TIGIT-. The source of these receptors is a human donor in good health.

J is TRBJ1-1 and V is TRBV29-1. Germline CDR1 SQVTM, CDR2 ANQGSEA. There are 11 residues in the CDR3. CDR3 in amino acids: CSVVRETEAFF.

The chain recombines TRBV10-3 with TRBJ1-2; TCRdb picks TRBD1, but there is no DNA to check that call. CDR1 is ENHRY, CDR2 SYGVKD, per germline. The CDR3 totals 16 residues. CDR3 amino acids: CAISESGGPSLYGYTF.

The V and J genes are TRBV4-3 and TRBJ2-5; without DNA, the TCRdb call of TRBD1 cannot be checked. Per the germline V gene, CDR1 is LGHNA and CDR2 is YSLEER. The CDR3 consists of 15 residues. CDR3 protein: CASSQYGGEGETQYF.

The CDR3 region is CASRRQTYNEQFF. The V and J genes are TRBV27 and TRBJ2-1; TCRdb proposes TRBD1, but this gene call is untestable without DNA. CDR1 and CDR2 (germline): MNHEY, SMNVEV (reference sequence). The CDR3 has 13 amino acids.

The CDR3 region is CASSIQGGTRGYTF. The rearrangement uses TRBV27 and TRBJ1-2. Germline CDR1 is MNHEY and CDR2 is SMNVEV (reference sequence). The CDR3 spans 14 residues.

The chain employs TRBV20-1 and TRBJ2-3; TCRdb calls TRBD1, which cannot be checked without DNA. The CDR3 totals 16 residues. CDR1 is DFQATT, CDR2 SNEGSKA, per germline (reference sequence). CDR3 residues: CSARDLYGGNTDTQYF.

V and J are TRBV20-1 and TRBJ2-3. Germline CDR1 is DFQATT and CDR2 is SNEGSKA (reference sequence). The CDR3 totals 15 residues. This chain's CDR3 is CSARSIRLSADTQYF.

The chain carries TRBV6-2 or TRBV6-3 and TRBJ2-1; the D call of TRBD2 rests on TCRdb alone, since no DNA is present to check it. This CDR3 spans 15 amino acids. CDR1 MNHEY and CDR2 SVGEGT come from the germline V gene. CDR3 amino acids: CASTGTSGTYNEQFF.

The chain combines TRBV5-6 with TRBJ2-7; the TRBD1 assignment by TCRdb is unverifiable without DNA. The CDR3 is made up of 15 amino acids. Germline CDR1 is SGHDT and CDR2 is YYEEEE. CDR3 region: CASSPAGGAHYEQYF.

J is TRBJ1-2 and V is TRBV4-3. This CDR3 region has 14 residues. The germline V gene has CDR1 LGHNA and CDR2 YSLEER. CDR3 in amino acids: CASSQDRRLYGYTF.

Considering frequency, this clonotype is medium-sized (0.01 to 0.1%). V and J are TRBV20-1 and TRBJ1-5. Germline CDR1 is DFQATT and CDR2 is SNEGSKA (reference sequence). This CDR3 contains 15 residues. This CDR3 is CSARDSSGEYQPQHF.

The V call is TRBV6-4, the J call TRBJ2-3; TCRdb's assignment of TRBD1 cannot be checked, as there is no DNA. CDR1 is MRHNA, CDR2 SNTAGT, per germline. The CDR3 is 15 amino acids. This CDR3 reads CASKDTGGSTDTQYF.

The chain combines TRBV24-1 with TRBJ2-1; there is no DNA to check the TCRdb D call of TRBD2. CDR1 and CDR2 (germline): KGHDR, SFDVKD. The CDR3 contains 15 residues. CDR3 amino acids: CATSLSGGAFNEQFF.

The chain carries TRBV5-1 and TRBJ2-7. From germline, CDR1 is SGHRS and CDR2 YFSETQ. This CDR3 region has 14 residues. CDR3 region: CASSLGTGAYEQYF.

This chain links TRBV6-2 or TRBV6-3 with TRBJ1-5. Germline V CDR1 and CDR2: MNHEY, SVGEGT. This CDR3 contains 14 residues. The CDR3 sequence: CASSYLGSNQPQHF.

The J gene is TRBJ2-5, the V gene TRBV7-2. Germline CDR1 and CDR2: SGHTA and FQGNSA. This CDR3 contains 14 residues. The CDR3 is CASSLADGQETQYF. The whole variable domain, filled in from reference TRBV7-2 and TRBJ2-5, reads GAGVSQSPSNKVTEKGKDVELRCDPISGHTALYWYRQSLGQGLEFLIYFQGNSAPDKSGLPSDRFSAERTGGSVSTLTIQRTQQEDSAVYLCASSLADGQETQYFGPGTRLLVL.

CDR3 sequence: CSVAGGLNTEAFF. The chain combines TRBV29-1 with TRBJ1-1; there is no DNA to check the TCRdb D call of TRBD1. This CDR3 spans 13 amino acids. Germline V gives CDR1 SQVTM, CDR2 ANQGSEA.

The V gene is TRBV7-8, the J gene TRBJ2-2; the TRBD1 assignment by TCRdb is unverifiable without DNA. In germline, CDR1 is SGHVS, CDR2 FQNEAQ. The CDR3 totals 15 residues. CDR3 region: CASIGAPTNTGELFF.

This chain joins TRBV11-2 and TRBJ2-3; as DNA is missing, the TRBD1 call by TCRdb cannot be tested. Germline V gives CDR1 SGHAT, CDR2 FQNNGV. The CDR3 loop spans 14 amino acids. The CDR3 region is CASRGGLAADTQYF.

The chain recombines TRBV29-1 with TRBJ2-1. From germline, CDR1 is SQVTM and CDR2 ANQGSEA. The CDR3 is 12 residues long. The CDR3 protein is CSVEAWDNEQFF.

The chain couples TRBV18 to TRBJ2-7; the TCRdb D gene call, TRBD1, has no DNA to confirm it. Germline values: CDR1 KGHSH, CDR2 LQKENI. This CDR3 has 15 amino acids. Here the CDR3 reads CASSVPGPSSYEQYF.

V is TRBV28 and J is TRBJ2-1; absent DNA, TCRdb's TRBD1 call cannot be checked. Germline loops: CDR1 MDHEN, CDR2 SYDVKM. This CDR3 is built from 17 residues. This CDR3 is CASSPIDRTSSYNEQFF.

The rearrangement links TRBV4-3 to TRBJ2-2; no DNA is available, so the TRBD2 call from TCRdb remains unchecked. From germline, CDR1 is LGHNA and CDR2 YSLEER. This CDR3 has 15 amino acids. The CDR3 protein is CASSPTLGPTGELFF.

J is TRBJ2-3 and V is TRBV7-6; TCRdb picks TRBD2, but there is no DNA to check that call. The CDR3 runs 19 residues. Germline V gene sequence: CDR1 SGHVS, CDR2 FNYEAQ. The CDR3: CASSTTRGRLAGSTDTQYF. The complete variable domain, with remaining parts taken from reference TRBV7-6 and TRBJ2-3, reads GAGVSQSPRYKVTKRGQDVALRCDPISGHVSLYWYRQALGQGPEFLTYFNYEAQQDKSGLPNDRFSAERPEGSISTLTIQRTEQRDSAMYRCASSTTRGRLAGSTDTQYFGPGTRLTVL.

V is TRBV5-5 and J is TRBJ2-1; as DNA is missing, the TRBD2 call by TCRdb cannot be tested. The germline V gene has CDR1 SGHKS and CDR2 YYEKEE (reference sequence). The CDR3 contains 18 residues. CDR3 in amino acids: CASSSGGTSGSDGNEQFF.

The V gene is TRBV29-1, the J gene TRBJ2-1; TCRdb gives TRBD2 as the D gene, but with no DNA this cannot be confirmed. Germline CDR1 and CDR2: SQVTM and ANQGSEA. The CDR3 is 11 amino acids. CDR3 protein: CSVGEGVEQFF.

This chain links TRBV10-3 with TRBJ2-1; TCRdb selects TRBD1, and the lack of DNA leaves this call unchecked. Germline assignment: CDR1 ENHRY and CDR2 SYGVKD. This CDR3 is built from 15 residues. This chain's CDR3 is CAIRKGTGVYNEQFF.